The clone carrying this TCR beta chain has only one observation. Profiling relied on immunoSEQ multiplex PCR, and the TCRdb table lists in-frame clones only, not all of them. The sample holds 65,000 to 85,000 clones, roughly nine tenths seen once. The record originates from a study of T cell changes during pregnancy in multiple sclerosis. The germline gives CDR1 LNHDA, CDR2 SQIVND (reference sequence). Trimming removed 7 bases from V and 7 bases from J; junction bases left unmatched: 7. The CDR3 runs 15 residues. The rearrangement links TRBV19 to TRBJ2-3, with 14 nucleotides matching TRBD2. This clonotype was sampled from a female donor with multiple sclerosis, enrolled in a pregnancy study. Specimen: CD4+ T cells from peripheral blood mononuclear cells, collected before pregnancy. CDR3 DNA sequence: TGTGCCAGTACCGCCGGGACTAGCGGGAGATATACGCAGTATTTT. Its protein is CASTAGTSGRYTQYF.